Following are 27 T cell receptor beta chains from one sample sequenced in a study of identical twins. Via MiXCR, TCRdb re-called the 5' RACE reads, giving one row per CDR3 protein. The sample records hundreds of thousands of distinct CDR3 sequences, more than 6.5% being singletons. The data also belong to a second study, concerning yellow fever vaccine responses in identical twins.

Sequencing was done on a sample of memory (CD45RO+) T cells sorted from blood. The receptors were gathered from a woman under 30 in good health.

The chain recombines TRBV7-6 with TRBJ1-6, with D maybe TRBD1 (5 bases). This CDR3 comprises 15 residues. Germline CDR1 and CDR2: SGHVS and FNYEAQ. V gave up 1 base and J gave up 10 bases, with 14 bases separating them. CDR3: CASSLDEGWGSPLHF. The DNA of the CDR3 is TGTGCCAGCAGCTTAGATGAGGGATGGGGCTCACCCCTCCACTTT.

This clonotype was detected a few times. V is TRBV4-2 and J is TRBJ2-3; D remains ambiguous. With 0 bases removed from V and 0 bases from J, the gap between germline ends came to 13 bases. The CDR3 is 17 residues long. The V gene's germline CDR1 is LGHNA and CDR2 YNFKEQ. CDR3 in amino acids: CASSQDRQSASTDTQYF. The CDR3 nucleotides are TGTGCCAGCAGCCAAGATCGCCAATCAGCAAGCACAGATACGCAGTATTTT.

J is TRBJ2-1 and V is TRBV5-1, with D tentatively TRBD1 (5 bases). The CDR3 consists of 12 residues. Germline CDR1 and CDR2: SGHRS and YFSETQ. Deletions cut 3 bases from V and 9 bases from J, with 10 bases between. CDR3 region: CASSSGLLEQFF. The CDR3 nucleotides are TGCGCCAGCAGCTCAGGGTTACTTGAGCAGTTCTTC.

This clonotype showed up just a few times. This CDR3 is CASSLREINTEAFF. The CDR3 DNA reads TGTGCCAGCAGCTTAAGAGAGATTAACACTGAAGCTTTCTTT. The J gene is TRBJ1-1, the V gene TRBV7-9; D uncertain. The CDR3 covers 14 residues. The ends were cut back, 2 bases at V and 2 bases at J, with 9 bases in the middle. CDR1 and CDR2 from the germline V gene are SEHNR and FQNEAQ (reference sequence).

This clonotype has only a few counts. The chain has TRBV6-2 or TRBV6-3 and TRBJ1-5, with D possibly matching TRBD1 (5 bases). The CDR3 spans 13 residues. Germline V gene sequence: CDR1 MNHEY, CDR2 SVGEGT. Trimming took off 8 bases at V and 6 bases at J, with 14 bases between the two ends. CDR3 bases: TGTGCCAGCCATAAAGGGGAGGCTCAGCCCCAGCATTTT. This encodes CASHKGEAQPQHF.

This clonotype was recorded at least ten times. The CDR3 DNA is TGTGCCAGCAGCCAAGCAGCGGGGGGGCAGAATGAGCAGTTCTTC. Its translation is CASSQAAGGQNEQFF. This chain links TRBV3-1 with TRBJ2-1; TRBD2 matches at 10 bases. V dropped 1 base and J dropped 7; count of bases not matched to a gene: 4. This CDR3 has 15 amino acids. Germline V lookup: CDR1 LGHDT, CDR2 YNNKEL (reference sequence).

This clonotype was counted only a few times. J is TRBJ1-6 and V is TRBV7-9; D is ambiguous. The CDR3 has 13 residues. The germline V and J ends were trimmed by 5 bases and 9 bases, with 11 bases remaining between them. CDR1 is SEHNR, CDR2 FQNEAQ, per germline (reference sequence). In DNA, the CDR3 is TGTGCCAGCAGCAGGACCGGTGGTTCACCCCTCCACTTT. Protein product: CASSRTGGSPLHF.

The chain recombines TRBV20-1 with TRBJ2-7; TRBD1 is a possible D gene (6 bases). Germline V CDR1 and CDR2: DFQATT, SNEGSKA (reference sequence). The CDR3 loop spans 11 amino acids. The germline V and J ends were trimmed by 7 bases and 6 bases, with 13 bases remaining between them. CDR3 loop: CSVTQGSEQYF. Here the CDR3 DNA reads TGCAGTGTCACACAGGGTTCCGAGCAGTACTTC.

This clonotype was observed at least ten times. This chain joins TRBV7-8 and TRBJ2-1; 10 bases align to TRBD1. V lost 5 bases, J lost 6 bases, and 7 bases stayed unmatched. This CDR3 is 15 amino acids long. CDR1 SGHVS and CDR2 FQNEAQ come from the germline V gene. The CDR3 region is CASSAPGTGVNEQFF. DNA of the CDR3: TGTGCCAGCAGCGCCCCCGGGACAGGGGTCAATGAGCAGTTCTTC.

This clonotype was observed a handful of times. This chain uses TRBV20-1 with TRBJ1-3; D is unresolved. V lost 3 bases and J 0 bases, leaving 9 bases between the germline ends. CDR3 length equals 14 residues. Per the germline V gene, CDR1 is DFQATT and CDR2 is SNEGSKA (reference sequence). Written as DNA, the CDR3 is TGCAGTGCTAGCCCCCCAGGCTCTGGAAACACCATATATTTT. This gives the protein CSASPPGSGNTIYF.

This clonotype was observed a few times. V gene TRBV11-1 combines with J gene TRBJ2-1; 15 nucleotides line up with TRBD2. With V trimmed by 6 bases and J by 8 bases, 14 bases remained unmatched. The V gene's germline CDR1 is SGHAT and CDR2 FQDESV (reference sequence). CDR3 length: 18 residues. As DNA, the CDR3 is TGTGCCAGCAGTCGGACTAGCGGGAGGGCCCTCGGGGCGGATGAGCAGTTCTTC. Residues: CASSRTSGRALGADEQFF.

This clonotype was counted ten times or more. The V gene is TRBV20-1, the J gene TRBJ1-5; D is possibly TRBD1 (6 bases). The CDR3 totals 11 residues. Germline CDR1 and CDR2: DFQATT and SNEGSKA (reference sequence). Written as DNA, the CDR3 is TGCAGCACAGGGACGTCTCAGCCCCAGCATTTT. This sequence encodes CSTGTSQPQHF.

The chain employs TRBV20-1 and TRBJ2-1; a possible D gene is TRBD2 (6 bases). This CDR3 spans 13 amino acids. In germline, CDR1 is DFQATT, CDR2 SNEGSKA (reference sequence). Between the trimmed V and J ends, which lost 7 bases and 4 bases, there was a span of 14 bases. Written as DNA, the CDR3 is TGCAGTGGATTTGACGGGAGATACAATGAGCAGTTCTTC. Translated, it gives CSGFDGRYNEQFF.

This clonotype was recorded many times. J is TRBJ2-4 and V is TRBV7-2; TRBD2 aligns across 9 bases. After removal of 5 bases from V and 0 bases from J, the junction contained 5 bases not matched to a gene. Germline values: CDR1 SGHTA, CDR2 FQGNSA. The CDR3 has 16 residues. Here the CDR3 reads CASSETSGLAKNIQYF. The CDR3 DNA is TGTGCCAGCAGCGAGACTAGCGGATTAGCCAAAAACATTCAGTACTTC.

This clonotype was counted many times. The chain joins TRBV5-1 to TRBJ2-7; no definite D call. This CDR3 has 12 residues. Trimming pared 0 bases from V and 3 bases from J, leaving 4 bases between. The germline CDR1 and CDR2 sequences are SGHRS and YFSETQ. The CDR3: CASSLEDYEQYF. DNA of the CDR3: TGCGCCAGCAGCTTGGAGGACTACGAGCAGTACTTC.

This clonotype has a handful of counts. The CDR3 loop reads CASSEIAGGGNNEQFF. CDR3 coding DNA: TGCGCCAGCAGTGAGATAGCGGGAGGCGGAAACAATGAGCAGTTCTTC. The J gene is TRBJ2-1, the V gene TRBV10-2; the match to TRBD2 covers 10 bases. With V trimmed by 2 bases and J by 5 bases, 6 bases remained unmatched. Germline loops: CDR1 WSHSY, CDR2 SAAADI. The CDR3 totals 16 residues.

This clonotype was recorded a few times. The chain joins TRBV5-1 to TRBJ2-4; a weak D match, TRBD1 (5 bases). The germline CDR1 and CDR2 sequences are SGHRS and YFSETQ. The CDR3 is 16 amino acids. V was trimmed by 4 bases and J by 2 bases, leaving 16 bases between them. This CDR3 reads CASSPGPPGPKNIQYF. The CDR3 DNA reads as TGCGCCAGCAGCCCAGGGCCTCCAGGCCCCAAAAACATTCAGTACTTC.

This clonotype has more than one count but fewer than ten. V gene TRBV6-1 combines with J gene TRBJ2-7; unclear D gene. Germline V lookup: CDR1 MNHNS, CDR2 SASEGT. The ends were cut back, 3 bases at V and 5 bases at J, with 11 bases in the middle. CDR3 length: 13 amino acids. The CDR3 region is CASSDALIDEQYF. DNA of the CDR3: TGTGCCAGCAGTGATGCCTTGATAGACGAGCAGTACTTC.

In this sample, this clonotype turned up many times. V is TRBV20-1 and J is TRBJ1-5; 9 bases fit TRBD1. V gave up 2 bases and J gave up 9 bases; unmatched junction bases: 8. The CDR3 has 14 amino acids. Germline V gene data show CDR1 as DFQATT and CDR2 as SNEGSKA (reference sequence). The CDR3 sequence is CSARTGTGTGPQHF. CDR3 sequence (DNA): TGCAGTGCTAGAACCGGGACAGGGACGGGGCCCCAGCATTTT.

This clonotype has at least ten counts. The V call is TRBV7-2, the J call TRBJ2-1, with D uncertain. V was pared by 5 bases and J by 5 bases, with 13 bases between. Germline CDR1 is SGHTA and CDR2 is FQGNSA. The CDR3 length is 14 residues. CDR3 in amino acids: CASSTDSSHNEQFF. The CDR3 nucleotides read TGTGCCAGCAGCACAGACTCCTCGCACAATGAGCAGTTCTTC.

This clonotype was observed a few times. The V call is TRBV3-1, the J call TRBJ1-2, with a tentative D call TRBD1 (5 bases). This CDR3 spans 13 amino acids. Germline V gives CDR1 LGHDT, CDR2 YNNKEL (reference sequence). Between the trimmed V and J ends, which lost 1 base and 8 bases, there was a span of 11 bases. CDR3 coding DNA: TGTGCCAGCAGCCAAGCAGGGTCTCGGGGCTACACCTTC. Translation: CASSQAGSRGYTF.

This chain joins TRBV14 and TRBJ1-2; D is possibly TRBD1 (5 bases). The CDR3 loop spans 13 amino acids. V was cut by 2 bases and J by 4 bases, with 8 bases left in between. The germline V gene has CDR1 SGHDN and CDR2 FVKESK. The CDR3 coding sequence is TGTGCCAGCAGCCAAACGGGACTCTATGGCTACACCTTC. It specifies CASSQTGLYGYTF.

This clonotype was observed many times. This rearrangement joins TRBV28 to TRBJ2-7; perhaps D is TRBD1 or TRBD2 (5 bases each). The CDR3 totals 16 residues. CDR1 MDHEN and CDR2 SYDVKM come from the germline V gene. V lost 3 bases and J 3 bases, leaving 18 bases between the germline ends. The CDR3 DNA is TGTGCCAGCAGTTTTCGCCGGGGCGTCGGACTCTACGAGCAGTACTTC. This codes for CASSFRRGVGLYEQYF.

This rearrangement joins TRBV11-2 to TRBJ2-2; 8 positions match TRBD2. Trimming removed 5 bases from V and 4 bases from J; junction bases left unmatched: 9. The CDR3 totals 16 residues. Looked up from germline, CDR1 is SGHAT and CDR2 is FQNNGV. In DNA, the CDR3 is TGTGCCAGCAGCAGACGCGGGGGGCCGGGCACCGGGGAGCTGTTTTTT. It codes for CASSRRGGPGTGELFF.

This clonotype turned up a few times. The gene calls are TRBV30 and TRBJ2-1, with 9 bases lining up with TRBD2. This CDR3 spans 13 amino acids. After removal of 2 bases from V and 6 bases from J, the junction contained 2 bases not matched to a gene. CDR1 GTSNPN and CDR2 SVGIG come from the germline V gene (reference sequence). The CDR3 region has the DNA TGTGCCTGGAGTCTAGCGGGATTCAATGAGCAGTTCTTC. Its protein is CAWSLAGFNEQFF.

This clonotype was seen a handful of times. V gene TRBV4-1 combines with J gene TRBJ1-6; D is undetermined. Germline V gene lookup returns CDR1 MGHRA and CDR2 YSYEKL. Trimming took 1 base from V and 0 from J, leaving 7 bases between them. CDR3 length: 16 residues. The CDR3 DNA follows: TGCGCCAGCAGCCAAGGCGGGGTCTCCTATAATTCACCCCTCCACTTT. Translated, it gives CASSQGGVSYNSPLHF.

This clonotype appeared a few times. The chain uses TRBV6-2 or TRBV6-3 and TRBJ2-7; a possible D gene is TRBD1 (5 bases). Deletions cut 0 bases from V and 0 bases from J, with 12 bases between. This CDR3 is 16 amino acids long. Germline CDR1 reads MNHEY; CDR2 reads SVGEGT. CDR3 region: CASSYSVGLNSYEQYF. In DNA, the CDR3 is TGTGCCAGCAGTTACTCGGTGGGGCTTAACTCCTACGAGCAGTACTTC.